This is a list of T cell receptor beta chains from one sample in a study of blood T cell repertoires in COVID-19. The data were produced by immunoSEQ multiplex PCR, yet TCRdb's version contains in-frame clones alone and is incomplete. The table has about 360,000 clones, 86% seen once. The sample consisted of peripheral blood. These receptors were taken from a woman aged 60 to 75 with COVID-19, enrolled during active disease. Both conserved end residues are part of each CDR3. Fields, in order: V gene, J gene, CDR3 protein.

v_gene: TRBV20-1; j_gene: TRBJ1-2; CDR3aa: CSADYNRDMYF
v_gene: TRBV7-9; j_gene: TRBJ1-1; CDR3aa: CASSLGRRSDRNTEAFF
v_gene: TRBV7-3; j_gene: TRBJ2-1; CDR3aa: CASSFSGGWAGEQFF
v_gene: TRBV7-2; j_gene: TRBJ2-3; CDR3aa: CASSLQTSADTQYF
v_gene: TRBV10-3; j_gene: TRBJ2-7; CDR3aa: CAISKTGGGYEQYF
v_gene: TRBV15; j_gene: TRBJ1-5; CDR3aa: CATRGGNSNQPQHF
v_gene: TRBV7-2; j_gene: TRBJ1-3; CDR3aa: CASSLAWRNTIYF
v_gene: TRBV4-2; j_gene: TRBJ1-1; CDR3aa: CASSQGHNERGGTEAFF
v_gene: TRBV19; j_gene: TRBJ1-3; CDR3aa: CASRGTGTGNTIYF
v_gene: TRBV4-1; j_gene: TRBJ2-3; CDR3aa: CASSQDWTSGGTDTQYF
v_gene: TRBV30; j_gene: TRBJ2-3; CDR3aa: CAWSVFNTQYF
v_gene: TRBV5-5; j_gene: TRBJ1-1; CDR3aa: CASSSSRGVGTEAFF